This paragraph reports one T cell receptor (beta chain). This clonotype was seen a handful of times. Its antigen is still unknown. No much larger clone is present one base from it, and per-base qualities are unavailable. This record comes from a study of T cells in Graves' hyperthyroidism and ophthalmopathy (dated by TCRdb to the late 2010s). At the level of the whole study: Peripheral blood was sampled at the time of initial diagnosis, prior to any treatment. The roughly 99 discovery patients were divided at random into training and test sets in a 7:3 ratio. To identify distinguishing TCR V-J signatures, a discovery cohort of some 99 patients was used, comprising 40 to 45 with Graves' ophthalmopathy and around 60 with stable Graves' hyperthyroidism. Whether ophthalmopathy could be predicted prospectively was tested in an independent validation cohort made up of under 20 hyperthyroidism patients plus 17 patients who later progressed to ophthalmopathy. After sampling, hyperthyroidism patients received methimazole starting at 30 mg daily, and ophthalmopathy patients received high-dose intravenous methylprednisolone. In addition, the study compared T-cell repertoires in thyroid tissue and in blood from about 6 Graves' hyperthyroidism patients. The paper describes TCR Vbeta CDR3 sequencing of 120 to 150 peripheral blood samples, made up of around 41 ophthalmopathy patients, approximately 73 hyperthyroidism patients and 17 progressor patients.

Reading the germline V gene (reference sequence) gives CDR1 LNHDA and CDR2 SQIVND. Unmatched junction bases come to 20, with V trimmed by 6 bases and J by 3 bases. The CDR3 has 18 amino acids, counting the end cysteine and phenylalanine. The sequence is cut down to CDR3 DNA, 54 bases in frame from base 1. TCR beta CDR3 regions were amplified from RNA transcripts. The TCR CDR3 was subjected to a first round of RT-PCR using the HTBI primer set and the Qiagen OneStep RT-PCR kit. Libraries were constructed in a second round of multiplex PCR, after which size selection and purification were carried out. Sequencing of the libraries was done on an Illumina HiSeq2000 using paired-end 100 bp reads. Concerning the study's data processing: SOAPnuke was used to process the raw data, with reads discarded if the reads contained adapters or uncalled bases, had a mean Phred below 15, or lacked an exact constant-primer or identifier match. High-quality paired reads were merged using COPE v1.2.5, and each unique nucleotide sequence was defined as a clonotype. Clonotypes were aligned to IMGT TRBV, TRBD and TRBJ reference segments using MiTCR v1.1. The analysis included only V-J combinations with a frequency above 0.0001, which together covered around 99% of the repertoires. The TCS score was defined as the ratio of F50 (clonal expansion) to E x V (chaos), calculated using BLOSUM62-based TCRdist between CDR3 peptides within each V-J. Welch's t-statistics and random forest reduced roughly 530 V-J features to 10 to 15, which were used in a naive Bayes classifier (R e1071). In TCRdb, the public reads were trimmed at Q25 with fastp and aligned with MiXCR, with productive beta chains retained. Each entry is one CDR3 protein sequence, shown with its most common DNA and genes. TCRdb, rather than the study authors, made the V and J calls. This sample has roughly 720,000 distinct CDR3 sequences in its table, and approximately 15% of those were observed once. The ten largest clonotypes hold 15% of the sample.

What the research found in general, with its limitations: In cross-validation, a model built on a 13 V-J signature told ophthalmopathy apart from stable hyperthyroidism with under 90% sensitivity and approximately 81% specificity, and in testing the same model reached 80%/75%. Most expanded thyroid clonotypes (frequency above 0.001) were also detected in blood, suggesting blood repertoires may reflect thyroid immune responses. No statistical method was used to fix the sample size in advance, and group allocation was not hidden from the investigators. In validation, the model predicted progression to ophthalmopathy with approximately 69% sensitivity and approximately 74% specificity, a median of 6.5 months before onset.

Graves' hyperthyroidism was defined as stable when no progression to ophthalmopathy occurred over 18 months of follow-up. The hyperthyroidism patients were between 18 and 65 years old and newly diagnosed, with a disease duration of less than 2 months. Patients with uncontrolled infections, other autoimmune diseases, pregnancy or lactation were excluded. Diagnoses were established on the basis of clinical symptoms, serum thyroxine and TRAb, thyroid ultrasound, and orbital computed tomography. Ficoll-Paque density gradient centrifugation was used to isolate PBMCs from 10 ml of fresh peripheral blood. Total RNA was extracted with Trizol reagent, and quality was checked on an Agilent 2100 Bioanalyzer.

The source material was blood. The TCR comes from a man aged 45 to 65 with Graves' hyperthyroidism. The chain uses TRBV19 and TRBJ2-7; the central 7 bases match TRBD1. In nucleotide form, the sequence is TGTGCCAGTAGCCCGGGACAGTTTGAGCCGCTACTTGGCTACGAGCAGTACTTC. Its translation reads: CASSPGQFEPLLGYEQYF. The CDR3, completed at both ends by the reference TRBV19 and TRBJ2-7 genes, gives the full variable domain DGGITQSPKYLFRKEGQNVTLSCEQNLNHDAMYWYRQDPGQGLRLIYYSQIVNDFQKGDIAEGYSVSREKKESFPLTVTSAQKNPTAFYLCASSPGQFEPLLGYEQYFGPGTRLTVT.